This T cell receptor (beta chain) stems from a study of blood T cell repertoires in COVID-19. About the study: Spain, Italy and the United States supplied samples that represented acute and convalescent COVID-19.

Original handling: For nucleated cells, counts were estimated from reference gene primer amplification. Sequencing used immunoSEQ multiplex PCR; TCRdb keeps in-frame clones, though not all of them. That table supplies the V and J calls and clone size; D and trimming were determined from the DNA. In the table there are 200,000 to 300,000 clones, 85% of which are singletons. This clonotype originated in a woman aged 55-69 years with active or convalescent COVID-19. The sample consisted of peripheral blood.

The DNA of the CDR3 is TGTGCCAGCAGCGTAAGGGACAGGGGGTTTGGGGCCAACGTCCTGACTTTC. Translated: CASSVRDRGFGANVLTF. The genes are TRBV9 and TRBJ2-6; 11 bases match TRBD1. This CDR3 region has 17 residues. V lost 1 base, J lost 3 bases, and 3 bases stayed unmatched. CDR1 SGDLS and CDR2 YYNGEE come from the germline V gene.